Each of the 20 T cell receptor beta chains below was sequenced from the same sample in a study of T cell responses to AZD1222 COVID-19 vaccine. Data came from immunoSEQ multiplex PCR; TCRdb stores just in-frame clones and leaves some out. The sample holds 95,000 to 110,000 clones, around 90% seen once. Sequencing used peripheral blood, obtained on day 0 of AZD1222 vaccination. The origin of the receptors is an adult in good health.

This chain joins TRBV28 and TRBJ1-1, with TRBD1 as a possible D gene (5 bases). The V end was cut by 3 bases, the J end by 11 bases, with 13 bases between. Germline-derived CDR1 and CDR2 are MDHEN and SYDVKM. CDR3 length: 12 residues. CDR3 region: CASSLSQGKAFF. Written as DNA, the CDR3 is TGTGCCAGCAGTTTGTCTCAGGGAAAGGCTTTCTTT.

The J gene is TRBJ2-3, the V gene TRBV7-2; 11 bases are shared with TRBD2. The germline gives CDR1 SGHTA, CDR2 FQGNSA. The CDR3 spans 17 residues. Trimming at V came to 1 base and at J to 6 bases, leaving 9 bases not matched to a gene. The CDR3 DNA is TGTGCCAGCAGCTTAGGCCTACTAGCGGGAGTAGGGGATACGCAGTATTTT. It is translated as CASSLGLLAGVGDTQYF.

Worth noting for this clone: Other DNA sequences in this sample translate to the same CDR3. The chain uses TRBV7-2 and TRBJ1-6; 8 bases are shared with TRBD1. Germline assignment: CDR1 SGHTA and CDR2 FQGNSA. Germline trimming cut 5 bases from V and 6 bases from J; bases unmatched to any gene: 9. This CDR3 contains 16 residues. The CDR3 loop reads CASSRVQGASNSPLHF. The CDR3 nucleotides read TGTGCCAGCAGCCGCGTCCAGGGGGCGAGTAATTCACCCCTCCACTTT.

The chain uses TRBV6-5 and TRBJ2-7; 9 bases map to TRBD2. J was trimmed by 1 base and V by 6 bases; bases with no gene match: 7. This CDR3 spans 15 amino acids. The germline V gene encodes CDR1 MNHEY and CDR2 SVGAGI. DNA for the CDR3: TGTGCCAGCAGCCGGCGGGAGGGGGGGTCCTACGAGCAGTACTTC. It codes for CASSRREGGSYEQYF.

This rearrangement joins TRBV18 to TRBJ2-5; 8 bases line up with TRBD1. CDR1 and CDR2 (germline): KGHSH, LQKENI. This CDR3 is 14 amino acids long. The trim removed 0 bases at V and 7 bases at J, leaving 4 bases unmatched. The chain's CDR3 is CASSPPGQAGTQYF. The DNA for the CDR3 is TGTGCCAGCTCACCACCGGGACAGGCGGGGACCCAGTACTTC.

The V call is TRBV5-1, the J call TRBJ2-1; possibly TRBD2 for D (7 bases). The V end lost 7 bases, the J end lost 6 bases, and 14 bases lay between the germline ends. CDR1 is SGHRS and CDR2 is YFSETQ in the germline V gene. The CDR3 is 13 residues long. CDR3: CASSWEGGNEQFF. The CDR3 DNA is TGCGCCAGCTCATGGGAGGGGGGCAATGAGCAGTTCTTC.

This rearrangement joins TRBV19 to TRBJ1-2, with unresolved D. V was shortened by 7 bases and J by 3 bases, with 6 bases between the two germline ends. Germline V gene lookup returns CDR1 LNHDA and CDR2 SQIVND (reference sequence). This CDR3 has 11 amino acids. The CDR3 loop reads CASTAYYGYTF. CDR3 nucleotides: TGTGCCAGTACCGCGTACTATGGCTACACCTTC.

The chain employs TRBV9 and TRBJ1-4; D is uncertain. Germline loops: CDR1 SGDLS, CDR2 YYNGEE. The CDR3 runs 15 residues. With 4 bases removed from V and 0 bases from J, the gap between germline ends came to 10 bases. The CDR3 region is CASSPRVSTNEKLFF. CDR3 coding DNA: TGTGCCAGCAGCCCTAGGGTTTCAACTAATGAAAAACTGTTTTTT. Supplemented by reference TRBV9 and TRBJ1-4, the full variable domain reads DSGVTQTPKHLITATGQRVTLRCSPRSGDLSVYWYQQSLDQGLQFLIQYYNGEERAKGNILERFSAQQFPDLHSELNLSSLELGDSALYFCASSPRVSTNEKLFFGSGTQLSVL.

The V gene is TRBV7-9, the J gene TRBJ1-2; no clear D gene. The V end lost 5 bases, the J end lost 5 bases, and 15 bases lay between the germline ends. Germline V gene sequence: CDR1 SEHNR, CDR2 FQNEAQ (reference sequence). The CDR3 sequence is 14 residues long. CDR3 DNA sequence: TGTGCCAGCAGCCTCACCGGGATGGCGTATGGCTACACCTTC. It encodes CASSLTGMAYGYTF.

CDR3 in amino acids: CASSNPRGSVVAYEQYF. In nucleotides, the CDR3 is TGTGCCAGCAGCAATCCGAGGGGTAGCGTGGTAGCCTACGAGCAGTACTTC. The chain recombines TRBV21-1 with TRBJ2-7. TRBV21-1 is a recognized pseudogene. The CDR3 has 17 amino acids.

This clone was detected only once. The CDR3 spells CASSVSPSGLAGGETQYF. The DNA for the CDR3 is TGTGCCAGCAGCGTAAGTCCGTCCGGACTAGCGGGGGGAGAGACCCAGTACTTC. V is TRBV9 and J is TRBJ2-5; 14 positions match TRBD2. Germline values: CDR1 SGDLS, CDR2 YYNGEE. CDR3 length: 18 amino acids. Trimming at V came to 1 base and at J to 4 bases, leaving 9 bases not matched to a gene.

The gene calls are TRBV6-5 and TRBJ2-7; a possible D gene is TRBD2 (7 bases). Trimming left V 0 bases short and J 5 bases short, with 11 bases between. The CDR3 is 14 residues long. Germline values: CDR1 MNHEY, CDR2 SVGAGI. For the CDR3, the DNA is TGTGCCAGCAGTTACTCGGGGGGGCCGGACGAGCAGTACTTC. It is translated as CASSYSGGPDEQYF.

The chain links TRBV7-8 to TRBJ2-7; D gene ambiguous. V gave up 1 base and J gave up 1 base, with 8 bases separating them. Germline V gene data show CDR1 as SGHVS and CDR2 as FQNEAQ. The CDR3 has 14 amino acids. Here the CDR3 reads CASSLDIPSYEQYF. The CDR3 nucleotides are TGTGCCAGCAGCTTAGACATCCCGTCCTACGAGCAGTACTTC.

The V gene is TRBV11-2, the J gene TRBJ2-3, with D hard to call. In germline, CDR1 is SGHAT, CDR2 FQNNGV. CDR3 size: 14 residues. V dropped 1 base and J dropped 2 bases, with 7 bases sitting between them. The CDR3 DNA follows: TGTGCCAGCAGCTTAGCAGTGAACACAGATACGCAGTATTTT. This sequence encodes CASSLAVNTDTQYF.

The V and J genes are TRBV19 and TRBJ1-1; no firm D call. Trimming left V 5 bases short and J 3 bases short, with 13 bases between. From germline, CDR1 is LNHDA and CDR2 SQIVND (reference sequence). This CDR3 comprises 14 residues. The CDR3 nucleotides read TGTGCCAGTAGTCCCGGAAACACTCACACTGAAGCTTTCTTT. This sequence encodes CASSPGNTHTEAFF.

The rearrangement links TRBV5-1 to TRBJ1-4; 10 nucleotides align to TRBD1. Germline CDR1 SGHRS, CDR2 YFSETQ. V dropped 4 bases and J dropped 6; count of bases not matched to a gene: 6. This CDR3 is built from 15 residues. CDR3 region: CASSPQGQGYEKLFF. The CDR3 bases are TGCGCCAGCAGCCCGCAGGGACAGGGGTATGAAAAACTGTTTTTT.

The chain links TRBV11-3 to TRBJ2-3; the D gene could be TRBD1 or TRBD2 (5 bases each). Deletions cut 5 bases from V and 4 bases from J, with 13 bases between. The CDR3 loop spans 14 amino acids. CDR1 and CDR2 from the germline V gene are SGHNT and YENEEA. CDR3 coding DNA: TGTGCCAGCAGCGTCACTAGAGGGGCAGATACGCAGTATTTT. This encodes CASSVTRGADTQYF.

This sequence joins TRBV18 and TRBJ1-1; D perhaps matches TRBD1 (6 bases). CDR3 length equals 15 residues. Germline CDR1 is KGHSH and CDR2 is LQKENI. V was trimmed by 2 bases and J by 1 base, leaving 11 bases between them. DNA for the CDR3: TGTGCCAGCTCACCAGGTGGGGGCCGGAACACTGAAGCTTTCTTT. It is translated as CASSPGGGRNTEAFF.

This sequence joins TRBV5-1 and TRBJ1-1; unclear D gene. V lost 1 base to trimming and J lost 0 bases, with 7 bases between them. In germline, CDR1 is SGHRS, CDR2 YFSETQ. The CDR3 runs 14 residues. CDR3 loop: CASSLNTMNTEAFF. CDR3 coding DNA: TGCGCCAGCAGCTTGAACACGATGAACACTGAAGCTTTCTTT.

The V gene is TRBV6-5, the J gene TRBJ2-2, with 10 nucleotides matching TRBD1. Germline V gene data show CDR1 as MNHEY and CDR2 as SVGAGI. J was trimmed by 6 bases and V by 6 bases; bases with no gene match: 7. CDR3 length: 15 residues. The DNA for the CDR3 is TGTGCCAGCAGAACCGGGACAGGGGTTGCCGGGGAGCTGTTTTTT. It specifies CASRTGTGVAGELFF.